What follows describes a single T cell receptor beta chain. The antigen is unknown. Germline lookup yields CDR1 SEHNR and CDR2 FQNEAQ (reference sequence). The CDR3 is 15 amino acids. V was pared by 5 bases and J by 4 bases, with 14 bases between. The tumor samples were collected prior to definitive surgery or chemotherapy. This sample stems from a study of high-grade serous ovarian cancer treatment subgroups. Study-level information: Each sample yielded on average roughly 7,400 unique TCR beta rearrangements from approximately 15,000 reads. Study-level findings and limits: Only CDR3 was analyzed; CDR1 and CDR2 were not. Without spatial data, bulk sequencing limits insight into HGSC tumor diversity.

Measured with immunoSEQ multiplex PCR; TCRdb has only the in-frame clones, and not every one. This sample has 12,000 to 15,000 clones, with 86% found just once. This chain joins TRBV7-9 and TRBJ1-4; a possible D gene is TRBD1 (6 bases). Sequences were obtained from tumor tissue. This TCR was sampled from a human donor with high-grade serous ovarian cancer. CDR3 sequence reads: CASSPGQMFNEKLFF. The CDR3 bases are TGTGCCAGCAGCCCCGGACAGATGTTTAATGAAAAACTGTTTTTT.